The 13 T cell receptor beta chains below were found in one sample sequenced in a study of shared clonotypes between healthy human individuals. The table came from immunoSEQ multiplex PCR; TCRdb's copy has only in-frame clones and leaves some out. The table shows 850,000 to 1,200,000 clones, with about 75% occurring only once. Source material: memory CD4+ T cells sorted from blood. Sample subset: CD45RA-negative fraction. Receptors were obtained from a man younger than 30 in good health.

This chain uses TRBV7-2 with TRBJ2-1; the D is unclear. CDR3 length: 14 amino acids. Germline V gene data show CDR1 as SGHTA and CDR2 as FQGNSA. The V end lost 5 bases, the J end lost 5 bases, and 13 bases lay between the germline ends. Here the CDR3 reads CASSRWVYDNEQFF. CDR3 in DNA: TGTGCCAGCAGCCGGTGGGTCTACGACAATGAGCAGTTCTTC.

This chain joins TRBV7-2 and TRBJ1-1; 7 positions agree with TRBD1. V gave up 0 bases and J gave up 5 bases; unmatched junction bases: 9. The CDR3 loop spans 16 amino acids. The germline V gene encodes CDR1 SGHTA and CDR2 FQGNSA. CDR3 nucleotide sequence: TGTGCCAGCAGCTTAGCCCACAGGGGCGCAGAAACTGAAGCTTTCTTT. Translation gives CASSLAHRGAETEAFF.

The rearrangement uses TRBV10-2 and TRBJ1-2; D possibly corresponds to TRBD1 (5 bases). Per the germline V gene, CDR1 is WSHSY and CDR2 is SAAADI. The CDR3 covers 12 residues. The V and J ends lost 11 bases and 3 bases respectively, with 13 bases between them. DNA of the CDR3: TGCGCCGCAGCCTCGGGGGACTATGGCTACACCTTC. This encodes CAAASGDYGYTF.

V is TRBV28 and J is TRBJ1-6; weak D call: TRBD1 (5 bases). V shed 6 bases and J shed 10 bases, with 10 bases lying between them. CDR1 and CDR2 from the germline V gene are MDHEN and SYDVKM. The CDR3 totals 12 residues. Here the CDR3 DNA reads TGTGCCAGCAGGGGGGGGAGGTCACCCCTCCACTTT. It is translated as CASRGGRSPLHF.

J is TRBJ2-5 and V is TRBV13; no definite D call. Germline V CDR1 and CDR2: PRHDT, FYEKMQ (reference sequence). The V gene lost 0 bases and the J gene lost 1 base, with 9 bases spanning the gap. The CDR3 has 15 residues. DNA for the CDR3: TGTGCCAGCAGCTTAGGGGCGAACCTCCAAGAGACCCAGTACTTC. It translates to CASSLGANLQETQYF.

V gene TRBV5-4 combines with J gene TRBJ2-6; D unresolved. CDR1 SGHNT and CDR2 YYREEE come from the germline V gene (reference sequence). V lost 0 bases, J lost 0 bases, and 16 bases lay in between. The CDR3 is made up of 19 amino acids. CDR3 sequence reads: CASSLGDRARLSGANVLTF. The CDR3 region has the DNA TGTGCCAGCAGCTTGGGCGACCGGGCCAGACTCTCTGGGGCCAACGTCCTGACTTTC.

This clone has a single count. CDR3 nucleotide sequence: TGTGCCAGCAGCTCAAACGGACTAGCGGGCACAGATACGCAGTATTTT. Encoded protein: CASSSNGLAGTDTQYF. The V gene is TRBV7-3, the J gene TRBJ2-3; 10 bases match TRBD2. This CDR3 is 16 amino acids long. The V and J ends lost 4 bases and 1 base, in that order; junction bases with no gene match: 5. In germline, CDR1 is SGHTA, CDR2 FQGTGA.

At least ten counts were recorded for this clone. The rearrangement uses TRBV20-1 and TRBJ1-1; D is undetermined. V was clipped by 3 bases and J by 7 bases, with 6 bases between them. Germline CDR1 reads DFQATT; CDR2 reads SNEGSKA (reference sequence). CDR3 size: 10 residues. The CDR3 protein is CSASSGEAFF. The CDR3 nucleotides read TGCAGTGCTAGTTCAGGTGAAGCTTTCTTT.

This clone was picked up a small number of times. The chain couples TRBV5-5 to TRBJ1-2; D remains ambiguous. CDR1 and CDR2 (germline): SGHKS, YYEKEE (reference sequence). The germline V and J ends were trimmed by 0 bases and 2 bases, with 8 bases remaining between them. The CDR3 is made up of 14 amino acids. CDR3 nucleotides: TGTGCCAGCAGCTTGGTAATAGAGAACTATGGCTACACCTTC. Translation gives CASSLVIENYGYTF.

The rearrangement links TRBV30 to TRBJ2-3; D uncertain. V gave up 1 base and J gave up 3 bases, with 14 bases separating them. CDR3 length equals 15 residues. Germline loops: CDR1 GTSNPN, CDR2 SVGIG (reference sequence). The CDR3 region has the DNA TGTGCCTGGAGTGGCGATAAGGGATCTACAGATACGCAGTATTTT. This encodes CAWSGDKGSTDTQYF.

The J gene is TRBJ2-1, the V gene TRBV28; the match to TRBD2 covers 8 bases. The V gene end was trimmed by 2 bases and the J gene end by 4 bases; junction bases not matched to a gene: 7. This CDR3 has 16 residues. Germline V gene data show CDR1 as MDHEN and CDR2 as SYDVKM. The CDR3 sequence is CASSLKAASGYNEQFF. In DNA, the CDR3 is TGTGCCAGCAGTTTAAAAGCGGCTAGCGGGTACAATGAGCAGTTCTTC.

The CDR3 reads CASSPYASTDTQYF. The CDR3 DNA reads as TGTGCCAGCTCACCCTACGCAAGCACAGATACGCAGTATTTT. The V and J genes are TRBV18 and TRBJ2-3; D gene ambiguous. Trimming cost V 3 bases and J 0 bases, with 7 bases left between them. Germline V gene data show CDR1 as KGHSH and CDR2 as LQKENI. The CDR3 has 14 amino acids.

The chain recombines TRBV6-5 with TRBJ2-7, with D perhaps assigned TRBD1 or TRBD2 (5 bases each). This CDR3 region has 15 residues. The germline V gene encodes CDR1 MNHEY and CDR2 SVGAGI. V was cut by 0 bases and J by 2 bases, with 11 bases left in between. CDR3 sequence: CASSYSGGGTYEQYF. As DNA, the CDR3 is TGTGCCAGCAGTTACTCGGGTGGGGGAACCTACGAGCAGTACTTC.